This entry features one T cell receptor (beta chain) sequence. This may stem from a read error, because a much larger clone lies one nucleotide away. Germline CDR1 is MNHEY and CDR2 is SMNVEV (reference sequence). Trimming left V 7 bases short and J 6 bases short, with 22 bases between. The CDR3 has 16 amino acids. TCRdb independently ran MiXCR on the 5' RACE reads; one entry per CDR3 protein. The sample lists hundreds of thousands of distinct CDR3 sequences; around an eighth were seen once. The record originates from a study of T cells after yellow fever vaccination. The genes are TRBV27 and TRBJ2-1; possibly TRBD1 or TRBD2 for D (5 bases each). The sample was PBMCs, taken on the day of the yellow fever booster vaccination. This clonotype was sampled from a man aged 30 to 45 who received the YFV17D yellow fever vaccine. The CDR3 sequence is CASTYNSRTGTNEQFF. The CDR3 DNA reads TGTGCCAGCACGTACAACTCCCGCACGGGGACCAATGAGCAGTTCTTC.